Sequencing of this TCR beta chain was carried out in a study of Graves' ophthalmopathy and Graves' hyperthyroidism. This clonotype was detected many times. Antigen specificity is unknown. From RNA, the CDR3 regions of TCR beta chains were amplified and sequenced. The workflow started with a first-round RT-PCR run with HTBI primers and then moved on to a second-round multiplex PCR. TCRdb redid the calling of the multiplex PCR reads with MiXCR, one entry per CDR3 protein. The table shows some 210,000 distinct CDR3 sequences, with under 30% occurring only once. Germline V lookup: CDR1 LGHNA, CDR2 YNFKEQ. The germline V and J ends were trimmed by 0 bases and 2 bases, with 14 bases remaining between them. This CDR3 has 16 amino acids. General study results and limits: The blood repertoire also included most expanded thyroid clonotypes above 0.001 frequency.

The sample consisted of peripheral blood. This receptor was identified in a man aged 45-60 years with Graves' ophthalmopathy. This rearrangement joins TRBV4-2 to TRBJ2-7; D is perhaps TRBD1 or TRBD2 (5 bases each). CDR3 nucleotides: TGTGCCAGCAGCCAAGACGCCGGGACGGATCCCTACGAGCAGTACTTC. Translation: CASSQDAGTDPYEQYF.